This entry is about one T cell receptor beta chain. This sample was taken from a study of blood T cell repertoires in COVID-19. Overall study: PBMCs, B-cell-depleted T cells, or T cells were the source of the cDNA or gDNA that made up the material.

Authors' methods: Reference gene primer amplification gave nucleated cell count estimates. The protocol was immunoSEQ multiplex PCR, while the TCRdb copy is restricted to in-frame clones and leaves out a portion. V, J and clone size derive from that table, while D and trimming were established from the DNA sequence. The profile covers tens of thousands of clones, with roughly 84% appearing a single time and 2.5% to 3.5% taken by the ten largest. The sample comprised peripheral blood. This receptor was identified in a woman aged 80 or over with acute or convalescent COVID-19.

CDR3 in DNA: TGTGCCTGGAGTGTGGGACTGGCTAGCACAGATACGCAGTATTTT. The encoded protein is CAWSVGLASTDTQYF. The rearrangement links TRBV30 to TRBJ2-3; weak D call: TRBD2 (6 bases). The CDR3 has 15 amino acids. CDR1 is GTSNPN and CDR2 is SVGIG in the germline V gene (reference sequence). V lost 0 bases, J lost 0 bases, and 10 bases lay in between.